The 11 T cell receptor beta chains below come from one sample, sequenced in a study of shared clonotypes between healthy human individuals. CD8 cells classed as naive were CD45RO-negative and positively selected for CCR7, excluding terminally differentiated effector memory CD45RA+ cells. Data came from immunoSEQ multiplex PCR; TCRdb stores just in-frame clones and leaves some out. Of hundreds of thousands of clones in the sample, 90% to 97% were seen once. Sequencing input: naive CD8+ T cells sorted from blood. These receptors were obtained from a woman aged 25 to 39 in good health.

The rearrangement joins TRBV28 to TRBJ1-5; TRBD1 matches 8 bases. The CDR3 spans 16 residues. V lost 2 bases and J lost 5; bases outside the gene matches: 8. The germline gives CDR1 MDHEN, CDR2 SYDVKM. CDR3 protein: CASSLQGQGGDQPQHF. Written as DNA, the CDR3 is TGTGCCAGCAGTTTACAAGGACAGGGAGGAGATCAGCCCCAGCATTTT. The whole variable domain, remainder taken from reference TRBV28 and TRBJ1-5, is DVKVTQSSRYLVKRTGEKVFLECVQDMDHENMFWYRQDPGLGLRLIYFSYDVKMKEKGDIPEGYSVSREKKERFSLILESASTNQTSMYLCASSLQGQGGDQPQHFGDGTRLSIL.

J is TRBJ1-1 and V is TRBV28; no reliable D call. Germline CDR1 and CDR2: MDHEN and SYDVKM. This CDR3 comprises 13 residues. Trimming pared 3 bases from V and 3 bases from J, leaving 8 bases between. This chain's CDR3 is CASSLQTYTEAFF. The CDR3 nucleotides read TGTGCCAGCAGTTTGCAGACTTACACTGAAGCTTTCTTT.

The chain joins TRBV28 to TRBJ2-3; D ambiguous. Germline lookup yields CDR1 MDHEN and CDR2 SYDVKM. Trimming took off 0 bases at V and 2 bases at J, with 15 bases between the two ends. CDR3 size: 17 residues. CDR3 DNA: TGTGCCAGCAGTTTATGGGGCAGCGCTACTGACACAGATACGCAGTATTTT. Translating gives CASSLWGSATDTDTQYF.

This sequence joins TRBV4-1 and TRBJ1-2; the D gene is possibly TRBD1 (6 bases). CDR1 MGHRA and CDR2 YSYEKL come from the germline V gene. The CDR3 contains 16 residues. Trimming left V 4 bases short and J 8 bases short, with 23 bases between. The CDR3, as DNA: TGCGCCAGCAGCCCTCGCAGGGGCGATTTTACGGACGGCTACACCTTC. Protein: CASSPRRGDFTDGYTF.

CDR3 in amino acids: CASRAGENTEAFF. The CDR3 region has the DNA TGTGCCAGCCGGGCGGGCGAGAACACTGAAGCTTTCTTT. V and J are TRBV5-4 and TRBJ1-1; the D is unclear. V lost 7 bases to trimming and J lost 1 base, with 11 bases between them. The germline gives CDR1 SGHNT, CDR2 YYREEE (reference sequence). The CDR3 is 13 residues long. Supplemented by reference TRBV5-4 and TRBJ1-1, the full variable domain reads ETGVTQSPTHLIKTRGQQVTLRCSSQSGHNTVSWYQQALGQGPQFIFQYYREEENGRGNFPPRFSGLQFPNYSSELNVNALELDDSALYLCASRAGENTEAFFGQGTRLTVV.

The CDR3, as DNA: TGTGCCTGGAGTGGGGGACAGGCTAGCAATCAGCCCCAGCATTTT. It yields the protein CAWSGGQASNQPQHF. The gene calls are TRBV30 and TRBJ1-5; 8 positions match TRBD1. The V segment lost 1 base and the J segment 0 bases; nucleotides outside the gene matches: 2. Germline V lookup: CDR1 GTSNPN, CDR2 SVGIG (reference sequence). The CDR3 is made up of 15 amino acids.

J is TRBJ2-7 and V is TRBV13; 12 nucleotides align to TRBD2. CDR3 length: 16 amino acids. Germline V lookup: CDR1 PRHDT, CDR2 FYEKMQ (reference sequence). The ends lost 0 bases at V and 5 bases at J; junction bases unmatched: 5. CDR3 sequence: CASSLGLAGGNHEQYF. The CDR3 DNA sequence: TGTGCCAGCAGCTTAGGACTAGCGGGAGGTAACCACGAGCAGTACTTC. The entire variable domain, with the rest obtained from reference TRBV13 and TRBJ2-7, is as follows: AAGVIQSPRHLIKEKRETATLKCYPIPRHDTVYWYQQGPGQDPQFLISFYEKMQSDKGSIPDRFSAQQFSDYHSELNMSSLELGDSALYFCASSLGLAGGNHEQYFGPGTRLTVT.

This chain uses TRBV27 with TRBJ2-1; 7 nucleotides agree with TRBD1. The germline V gene encodes CDR1 MNHEY and CDR2 SMNVEV (reference sequence). V lost 6 bases to trimming and J lost 0 bases; unmatched junction nucleotides: 14. The CDR3 contains 18 residues. The CDR3 is CASSPVPGQFSSYNEQFF. CDR3 DNA: TGTGCCAGCAGCCCGGTTCCGGGACAGTTTAGCTCCTACAATGAGCAGTTCTTC.

V usage is TRBV7-9 and J usage is TRBJ2-5; D gene uncertain. The V end lost 5 bases, the J end lost 4 bases, and 17 bases lay between the germline ends. This CDR3 comprises 15 residues. CDR1 SEHNR and CDR2 FQNEAQ come from the germline V gene (reference sequence). The CDR3 spells CASSPVGQWGETQYF. The DNA of the CDR3 is TGTGCCAGCAGCCCCGTAGGGCAGTGGGGAGAGACCCAGTACTTC. The full variable domain, with the rest looked up from reference TRBV7-9 and TRBJ2-5, is DTGVSQNPRHKITKRGQNVTFRCDPISEHNRLYWYRQTLGQGPEFLTYFQNEAQLEKSRLLSDRFSAERPKGSFSTLEIQRTEQGDSAMYLCASSPVGQWGETQYFGPGTRLLVL.

The rearrangement uses TRBV5-1 and TRBJ2-7, with 13 bases matching TRBD2. J was trimmed by 2 bases and V by 1 base; bases with no gene match: 0. The CDR3 runs 15 residues. Per germline, CDR1 SGHRS and CDR2 YFSETQ. CDR3 amino acids: CASSLTSGRAYEQYF. The DNA of the CDR3 is TGCGCCAGCAGCTTGACTAGCGGGAGGGCCTACGAGCAGTACTTC.

The J gene is TRBJ2-4, the V gene TRBV27; D unclear. Between the trimmed V and J ends, which lost 2 bases and 1 base, there was a span of 9 bases. This CDR3 is built from 15 residues. The germline gives CDR1 MNHEY, CDR2 SMNVEV (reference sequence). CDR3 DNA sequence: TGTGCCAGCAGTTTAATAGGGCTGGCCAAAAACATTCAGTACTTC. This encodes CASSLIGLAKNIQYF.